Presented here are 26 T cell receptor beta chains from one specimen sequenced in a study of CD8+CD57+ T cells in acquired aplastic anemia (dated by TCRdb to between 2018 and 2020). The patients picked for sequencing were ones in whom flow cytometry had shown an expansion of CD8+CD57+ cells. Reads for this sample came from an Illumina HiSeq 2000. Genomic DNA served as template for TCR beta VDJ combination and CDR3 sequence profiling. TCRdb reanalyzed the raw reads on its own, using fastp at Q25 for trimming and MiXCR for clone calling, and kept in-frame beta chains. Here each entry gathers all rows of one CDR3 protein and keeps the most common genes and DNA. The sample contains 120,000 or so distinct CDR3 sequences, 58% of them found a single time. Together, the top ten hold 29% of the sample. The sequencing sample was made of sorted CD4+, CD8+, or CD8+CD57+ T cells (not recorded which) from PBMCs. The receptor source for this set is a human donor with aplastic anemia.

J is TRBJ1-1 and V is TRBV6-5; TRBD1 is a possible D gene (6 bases). Germline CDR1 and CDR2: MNHEY and SVGAGI. The CDR3 is 12 residues long. Trimming stripped 4 bases from V and 5 bases from J, with 8 bases between. The CDR3, as DNA: TGTGCCAGCAGTTCGGACAGTACTGAAGCTTTCTTT. This sequence encodes CASSSDSTEAFF.

The V gene is TRBV2, the J gene TRBJ1-1; perhaps TRBD1 as D (6 bases). This CDR3 has 13 amino acids. Per germline, CDR1 SNHLY and CDR2 FYNNEI. Trimming cost V 8 bases and J 1 base, with 11 bases left between them. CDR3 DNA: TGTGCCAGCCGGGGGCAGGCGAACACTGAAGCTTTCTTT. Translating gives CASRGQANTEAFF.

V and J are TRBV7-9 and TRBJ2-7; possible D gene TRBD2, 5 bases. Germline V gives CDR1 SEHNR, CDR2 FQNEAQ (reference sequence). The CDR3 has 12 amino acids. V lost 7 bases and J lost 4, with 11 bases in between. CDR3 coding DNA: TGTGCCAGCACCGGACTCGGATACGAGCAGTACTTC. Translated, it gives CASTGLGYEQYF.

The genes are TRBV6-1 and TRBJ1-1; D not resolved. V lost 11 bases and J 1 base, leaving 14 bases between the germline ends. Germline V gene data show CDR1 as MNHNS and CDR2 as SASEGT. The CDR3 runs 13 residues. The CDR3 is CAAGRAQNTEAFF. DNA of the CDR3: TGTGCCGCCGGTCGCGCTCAGAACACTGAAGCTTTCTTT.

The rearrangement uses TRBV20-1 and TRBJ2-7; possible D gene TRBD1, 6 bases. Trimming removed 0 bases at V and 1 base at J, with 10 bases between. CDR1 DFQATT and CDR2 SNEGSKA come from the germline V gene (reference sequence). This CDR3 spans 14 amino acids. The CDR3 region has the DNA TGCAGTGCTAGAGAAGGACAGACTTCCTACGAGCAGTACTTC. Protein: CSAREGQTSYEQYF.

Regarding this clonotype: The junction shows a germline mismatch at one end, possibly a read error. The genes are TRBV5-1 and TRBJ2-7; possible D gene TRBD2, 6 bases. Germline CDR1 and CDR2: SGHRS and YFSETQ. The CDR3 is 11 amino acids. The CDR3, as DNA: TGCTCCAGCAGGGAGGAGTACGAGCAGTACTTC. It codes for CSSREEYEQYF.

This clonotype was observed at least ten times. This chain connects TRBV4-3 to TRBJ2-6; unclear D gene. The CDR3 has 17 residues. V was pared by 0 bases and J by 0 bases, with 9 bases between. The germline V gene has CDR1 LGHNA and CDR2 YSLEER. The CDR3 nucleotides are TGCGCCAGCAGCCAAGAGGGAACAGCCTCTGGGGCCAACGTCCTGACTTTC. Translation gives CASSQEGTASGANVLTF.

This clonotype was recorded once. The CDR3 bases are TGCAGTGCTAGAGGGGACTGGGGCTACGAGCAGTACTTC. Protein product: CSARGDWGYEQYF. V gene TRBV20-1 combines with J gene TRBJ2-7, with D perhaps matching TRBD2 (6 bases). The CDR3 spans 13 residues. Germline V CDR1 and CDR2: DFQATT, SNEGSKA (reference sequence). The V gene lost 1 base and the J gene lost 3 bases, with 10 bases spanning the gap.

This clonotype was seen many times. The CDR3 spells CASSDGTSGTDTQYF. The CDR3 DNA reads as TGTGCCAGCAGTGACGGGACTAGCGGGACAGATACGCAGTATTTT. V gene TRBV6-4 combines with J gene TRBJ2-3; 12 nucleotides line up with TRBD2. V was clipped by 2 bases and J by 3 bases; unmatched bases: 0. Germline V gene sequence: CDR1 MRHNA, CDR2 SNTAGT. The CDR3 runs to 15 residues.

This chain joins TRBV6-1 and TRBJ1-1; no reliable D call. Trimming left V 8 bases short and J 2 bases short, with 12 bases between. Per germline, CDR1 MNHNS and CDR2 SASEGT. This CDR3 has 13 amino acids. CDR3: CASGQSENTEAFF. The CDR3 nucleotides are TGTGCCAGCGGTCAGTCAGAAAACACTGAAGCTTTCTTT.

This clonotype showed up many times. The chain joins TRBV14 to TRBJ2-1; D is possibly TRBD1 (5 bases). CDR3 length: 15 residues. Trimming cost V 6 bases and J 4 bases, with 16 bases left between them. Germline CDR1 is SGHDN and CDR2 is FVKESK. CDR3 coding DNA: TGTGCCAGCAGACAGACAGCGCGCCCTTACAATGAGCAGTTCTTC. Its translation: CASRQTARPYNEQFF.

The table lists this clonotype with many counts. The CDR3 DNA is TGTGCCAGCAGCTTATCAGGGAGGACTGAAGCTTTCTTT. Its protein is CASSLSGRTEAFF. V and J are TRBV5-6 and TRBJ1-1; a possible D gene is TRBD1 (5 bases). V lost 2 bases and J lost 5, with 10 bases in between. Germline V gives CDR1 SGHDT, CDR2 YYEEEE. The CDR3 is made up of 13 amino acids.

On this clonotype itself: One end of the junction fails to match germline, which may point to a read error. The V gene is TRBV6-4, the J gene TRBJ2-7; 7 bases match TRBD1. The CDR3 is made up of 16 amino acids. Germline-derived CDR1 and CDR2 are MRHNA and SNTAGT. The chain's CDR3 is CASSYSRQGHANEQYF. CDR3 sequence (DNA): TGTGCCAGCAGTTACTCGAGACAGGGTCACGCCAACGAGCAGTACTTC.

In its sample, this clonotype was seen once. At one end, the junction sequence differs from germline, possibly due to a read error. The V call is TRBV29-1, the J call TRBJ2-7; TRBD2 matches 9 bases. The germline V gene has CDR1 SQVTM and CDR2 ANQGSEA. CDR3 size: 12 residues. The CDR3 here is CNVASGAYDQYF. CDR3 bases: TGCAACGTCGCTAGCGGGGCCTACGATCAGTACTTC.

This clonotype showed up many times. The V and J genes are TRBV10-3 and TRBJ2-3; the D is unclear. Trimming took 4 bases from V and 1 from J, leaving 12 bases between them. CDR1 is ENHRY and CDR2 is SYGVKD in the germline V gene. The CDR3 runs to 15 residues. The CDR3 coding sequence is TGTGCCATCAGTGTGGGATCCGGGCGCACAGATACGCAGTATTTT. Its translation: CAISVGSGRTDTQYF.

The chain combines TRBV11-1 with TRBJ2-5, with TRBD1 matching over 7 bases. The germline V gene encodes CDR1 SGHAT and CDR2 FQDESV (reference sequence). J lost 5 bases, V lost 5 bases, and 5 bases had no gene match. The CDR3 totals 13 residues. The CDR3 region has the DNA TGTGCCAGCAGCAAGACAGGGCGGGAGACCCAGTACTTC. Translating gives CASSKTGRETQYF.

The chain has TRBV2 and TRBJ2-3; possibly TRBD1 for D (6 bases). Germline V gives CDR1 SNHLY, CDR2 FYNNEI. The CDR3 consists of 13 residues. Deletions cut 3 bases from V and 6 bases from J, with 10 bases between. CDR3 sequence (DNA): TGTGCCAGCAGTGACAGGGGTGGGGATACGCAGTATTTT. Protein: CASSDRGGDTQYF. Full variable domain (outside the CDR3, taken from reference TRBV2 and TRBJ2-3): EPEVTQTPSHQVTQMGQEVILRCVPISNHLYFYWYRQILGQKVEFLVSFYNNEISEKSEIFDDQFSVERPDGSNFTLKIRSTKLEDSAMYFCASSDRGGDTQYFGPGTRLTVL.

This clonotype has at least ten counts. This sequence joins TRBV7-9 and TRBJ2-7; D call uncertain. Germline V gene lookup returns CDR1 SEHNR and CDR2 FQNEAQ (reference sequence). The germline V and J ends were trimmed by 2 bases and 5 bases, with 16 bases remaining between them. CDR3 size: 15 residues. The chain's CDR3 is CASSLRQLGLHEQYF. CDR3 DNA sequence: TGTGCCAGCAGCTTACGGCAACTCGGTCTCCACGAGCAGTACTTC.

This clonotype has at least ten counts. The V gene is TRBV5-4, the J gene TRBJ2-5; 12 bases map to TRBD2. Trimming cost V 4 bases and J 5 bases; bases outside gene matches: 6. The CDR3 extends over 15 amino acids. Looked up from germline, CDR1 is SGHNT and CDR2 is YYREEE (reference sequence). Here the CDR3 reads CASSARLAGAETQYF. For the CDR3, the DNA is TGTGCCAGCAGCGCTCGACTAGCGGGGGCGGAGACCCAGTACTTC.

The chain carries TRBV19 and TRBJ1-2; 8 nucleotides line up with TRBD1. The germline V gene encodes CDR1 LNHDA and CDR2 SQIVND (reference sequence). J gave up 5 bases and V 4 bases, and 9 bases lay outside the gene matches. This CDR3 has 15 residues. For the CDR3, the DNA is TGTGCCAGTAGTAGGACCGGACAGGGAGGTTATGGCTACACCTTC. Translating gives CASSRTGQGGYGYTF.

The rearrangement links TRBV7-6 to TRBJ2-1; TRBD1 might be the D (6 bases). This CDR3 region has 13 residues. Deletions cut 2 bases from V and 9 bases from J, with 11 bases between. Germline CDR1 and CDR2: SGHVS and FNYEAQ. CDR3 loop: CASSLKGVGEQFF. The CDR3 coding sequence is TGTGCCAGCAGCTTAAAGGGGGTGGGTGAGCAGTTCTTC.

The chain is built from TRBV27 and TRBJ2-6, with D perhaps TRBD1 (5 bases). Trimming shortened V by 8 bases and J by 5 bases, and 10 bases separated the two germline ends. Per germline, CDR1 MNHEY and CDR2 SMNVEV (reference sequence). The CDR3 runs to 13 residues. CDR3 sequence reads: CASRTLRANVLTF. As DNA, the CDR3 is TGTGCCAGCCGGACACTTCGGGCCAACGTCCTGACTTTC. The full variable domain, with the rest looked up from reference TRBV27 and TRBJ2-6, is EAQVTQNPRYLITVTGKKLTVTCSQNMNHEYMSWYRQDPGLGLRQIYYSMNVEVTDKGDVPEGYKVSRKEKRNFPLILESPSPNQTSLYFCASRTLRANVLTFGAGSRLTVL.

This clonotype was picked up one time. This chain joins TRBV2 and TRBJ2-2, with D uncertain. This CDR3 is built from 12 residues. Germline V lookup: CDR1 SNHLY, CDR2 FYNNEI. V was shortened by 7 bases and J by 4 bases, with 7 bases between the two germline ends. The CDR3 bases are TGTGCCAGCACCGGACCCACCGGGGAGCTGTTTTTT. Its protein product is CASTGPTGELFF.

This clonotype was seen repeatedly, ten times or more. This chain uses TRBV4-2 with TRBJ2-3; D is perhaps TRBD1 (7 bases). V was cut by 5 bases and J by 3 bases, with 21 bases left in between. This CDR3 region has 17 residues. Germline-derived CDR1 and CDR2 are LGHNA and YNFKEQ. CDR3 in DNA: TGTGCCAGCAGCGGGGGACTGGATGACAGGGTAACAGATACGCAGTATTTT. It specifies CASSGGLDDRVTDTQYF.

The chain recombines TRBV12-5 with TRBJ1-2; D unclear. Trimming shortened V by 9 bases and J by 4 bases, and 24 bases separated the two germline ends. Germline loops: CDR1 LGHNT, CDR2 FRNRAP. CDR3 length equals 16 residues. The DNA for the CDR3 is TGTGCTAGAGATCAGGCCAACCAATTGCCCCTCTATGGCTACACCTTC. Encoded protein: CARDQANQLPLYGYTF.

This rearrangement joins TRBV20-1 to TRBJ1-1; D possibly corresponds to TRBD1 (5 bases). V dropped 5 bases and J dropped 0 bases, with 10 bases sitting between them. The CDR3 consists of 13 residues. Looked up from germline, CDR1 is DFQATT and CDR2 is SNEGSKA (reference sequence). CDR3 coding DNA: TGCAGTGCTTGGGGGATAATGAACACTGAAGCTTTCTTT. This codes for CSAWGIMNTEAFF.